This T cell receptor beta chain came from a study of identical twins. Notes on the study in general: Conclusions were based on cross-sectional statistical analysis, without following the same donors. In cord blood, abundant beta clonotypes had fewer insertions; memory showed no trend.

Ten or more counts support this clonotype. The target antigen is unknown. Template switching created a universal primer site, and the cDNA included unique molecular identifiers. MiXCR, run by TCRdb on the 5' RACE reads, gives a single entry per CDR3 protein. The table records fewer than 500,000 distinct CDR3 sequences, approximately 14% of them present only once. In addition, the sample was reused for a study of yellow fever vaccine responses in identical twins.

Sequenced: CD4+ T cells sorted from blood. The source of this sequence is a young woman in good health.

The CDR3 DNA reads as TGCAGCGCGGGTACTAGCGACCTGAGCACAGATACGCAGTATTTT. This sequence encodes CSAGTSDLSTDTQYF. The chain uses TRBV29-1 and TRBJ2-3; 7 bases agree with TRBD2. Per the germline V gene, CDR1 is SQVTM and CDR2 is ANQGSEA. The junction had 10 bases not matched to a gene; V was cut back by 7 bases and J by 0 bases. The CDR3 is made up of 15 amino acids.